This T cell receptor (beta chain) was identified in a study of cytomegalovirus exposure and HLA in healthy donors. The CDR3 consists of 12 residues. Trimming removed 5 bases from V and 6 bases from J; junction bases left unmatched: 3. Germline assignment: CDR1 ENHRY and CDR2 SYGVKD. Study conclusions and caveats: In an earlier analysis, about 90% or about 30%: the productive usage of most TCR beta V segments. The study assumed roughly uniform donor sequencing depth for presence/absence analyses.

The PCR employed 60 Vbeta primers together with 13 Jbeta primers. TCRdb's table, derived via immunoSEQ multiplex PCR, lists solely in-frame clones and lacks some. The sample has about 170,000 clones, about 85% seen once. Concerning this clone itself: What it binds is unknown.

The sample taken for sequencing was PBMCs. This chain links TRBV10-3 with TRBJ2-7, with TRBD1 identical over 8 bases. This clonotype was obtained from a man aged 25 to 40 in good health and CMV-seropositive. The CDR3 DNA reads as TGTGCCATCAGTAGGACAGGGTCCGAGCAGTACGTC. Its protein is CAISRTGSEQYV.